This T cell receptor (beta chain) comes out of a study of blood T cell repertoires in COVID-19 (dated by TCRdb to 2019 to 2021). A note on the overall study: The collaborator samples originated in the United States, Italy and Spain and spanned the acute and convalescent phases of COVID-19. The material from the prospective study consisted of cDNA or gDNA derived from T cells, B-cell-depleted T cells, or PBMCs. Where available, HLA class I and class II types were taken from metadata supplied by the sample provider and were not determined by assay-based typing. The samples were drawn from two sources: the first 160 participants of the ongoing ImmuneRACE study, and 950 to 1,500 subjects contributed by 6 global collaborators. Nearly every sample came with metadata listing a de-identified subject ID, COVID-19 status, age in years and sex. Subjects who had been exposed to COVID-19, were actively infected with it, or had recovered from it provided the deeply sampled blood TCRbeta repertoires that made up the dataset. The repertoires were released in a freely available public database intended as a resource for research on the immune response to SARS-CoV-2. General conclusions and limits of the study: The amount of clinical and demographic metadata varied by source and participant and was provided uncurated.

The collaborating institutions used their own protocols to collect whole blood in K2EDTA tubes. For TCRbeta analysis, collaborators shipped samples in one of three forms: frozen whole blood, isolated PBMCs, or DNA extracted from either of those sample types. Turning to this clone: The antigen this receptor binds is unknown. Base qualities were left out, and no much larger clone turns up one base away.

The immunoSEQ Assay, a bias-controlled multiplex PCR, was used to amplify TCRbeta CDR3 regions from genomic DNA. As for how the authors treated the data: Nucleated cell counts per sample were estimated from amplification of reference gene primers within the assay. To quantify the absolute abundance of each unique TCRbeta CDR3 rearrangement, sequence reads were collapsed and filtered. For each sample, productive Simpson clonality was calculated as the square root of Simpson's diversity index over productive rearrangements. TCRdb holds this immuneACCESS table with in-frame rearrangements only. Some clones are missing; in checked studies, unresolved V genes explain under half, and the rest has no known cause. That table supplies the V and J calls and clone size; D and trimming were determined from the DNA. Present in this sample are about 340,000 clones, 80% to 90% of which were seen just once. The ten largest clones capture 2.5% to 3% of the sample.

The V end loses 1 base and the J end loses 9 bases, and a stretch of 12 bases separates them. Based on the germline V gene, the CDR1 and CDR2 sequences are SNHLY and FYNNEI. From the cysteine through the phenylalanine, the CDR3 covers 13 amino acids. CDR3 DNA is the only sequence kept; it has 39 bases, read in frame from the first base. Recombination connected TRBV2 to TRBJ1-1; a tentative D call is TRBD1 (6 bases match). The sequenced material came from peripheral blood. This receptor was obtained from a man aged 25-45 years with active or convalescent COVID-19. The nucleotides read TGTGCCAGCAGTGAAGGGACAGACCTAAAAGCTTTCTTT. Its product reads: CASSEGTDLKAFF. Reference TRBV2 and TRBJ1-1 proteins supply the regions before and after the CDR3; the full variable domain is: EPEVTQTPSHQVTQMGQEVILRCVPISNHLYFYWYRQILGQKVEFLVSFYNNEISEKSEIFDDQFSVERPDGSNFTLKIRSTKLEDSAMYFCASSEGTDLKAFFGQGTRLTVV.